Listed below are T cell receptor beta chains from one sample, sequenced in a study of PD-1 blockade in mismatch repair-deficient tumors. Some clones are missing from TCRdb's copy, which holds only in-frame ones; the method was immunoSEQ multiplex PCR. This table has about 17,000 clones, over 75% appearing once. The sample here was PBMCs, taken less than 25 weeks after starting pembrolizumab. Receptor source: an adult with mismatch repair-deficient cancer. CDR3s include the opening cysteine and the closing phenylalanine or tryptophan. A D gene is named only where the DNA matches it firmly. A row's size may be missing; if present it is once, few, many or a size class.

>TRBJ2-3|TRBD2|-|TRBV5-4
TGTGCCAGCAGCGCCGGTACTAGCGGGCCCACAGATACGCAGTATTTT
CASSAGTSGPTDTQYF
>TRBJ1-1|-|once|TRBV13
TGTGCCAGCAGCACGGGTGGCGGGGCTTTCTTT
CASSTGGGAFF
>TRBJ2-7|TRBD1|few|TRBV27
TGTGCCAGCAGCGTGAACAGGGGGATAGAGCAGTACTTC
CASSVNRGIEQYF
>TRBJ2-1|TRBD2|-|TRBV19
TGTGCCAGTAGTGTAAGCGTCGGGACTAGCGGGAGCAATGAGCAGTTCTTC
CASSVSVGTSGSNEQFF
>TRBJ2-7|-|-|TRBV28
TGTGCCAGCAGTCCCCCGCGGGCCCTCTCCTACGAGCAGTACTTC
CASSPPRALSYEQYF
>TRBJ1-2|-|once|TRBV27
TGTGCCAGCAGTACTGGGCAGGGTGGCGGCTACACCTTC
CASSTGQGGGYTF
>TRBJ2-5|TRBD2|-|TRBV2
TGTGCCAGCAGTGCGGGACTAGCGATGGGGACCCAGTACTTC
CASSAGLAMGTQYF
>TRBJ2-2|-|-|TRBV5-1
TGCGCCAGCAGCTTGCTACGGACTCTTAACACCGGGGAGCTGTTTTTT
CASSLLRTLNTGELFF
>TRBJ2-1|TRBD2|-|TRBV4-1
TGCGCCAGCGGGACTAGCGGGAGGGCCCCAAGGAACAATGAGCAGTTCTTC
CASGTSGRAPRNNEQFF
>TRBJ2-7|-|-|TRBV19
TGTGCCAGTAGTGGCCAGGCCTCCTACGAGCAGTACTTC
CASSGQASYEQYF
>TRBJ2-3|-|-|TRBV29-1
TGCAGCGTTGAAGGGGGGGGCGGCCTAGGCACAGATACGCAGTATTTT
CSVEGGGGLGTDTQYF
>TRBJ2-7|-|once|TRBV6-1
TGTGCCAGCACTATAGACTACGAGCAGTACTTC
CASTIDYEQYF